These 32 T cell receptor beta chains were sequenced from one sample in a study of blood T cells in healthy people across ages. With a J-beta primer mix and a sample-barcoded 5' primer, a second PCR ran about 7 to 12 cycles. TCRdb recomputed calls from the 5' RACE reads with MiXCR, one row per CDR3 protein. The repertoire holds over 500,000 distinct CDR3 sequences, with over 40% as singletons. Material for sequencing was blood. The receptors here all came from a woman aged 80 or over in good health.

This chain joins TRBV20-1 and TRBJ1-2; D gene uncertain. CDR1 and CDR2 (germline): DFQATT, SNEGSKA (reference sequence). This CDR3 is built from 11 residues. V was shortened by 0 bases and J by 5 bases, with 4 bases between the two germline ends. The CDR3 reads CSARDIYGYTF. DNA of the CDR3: TGCAGTGCTAGAGACATATATGGCTACACCTTC.

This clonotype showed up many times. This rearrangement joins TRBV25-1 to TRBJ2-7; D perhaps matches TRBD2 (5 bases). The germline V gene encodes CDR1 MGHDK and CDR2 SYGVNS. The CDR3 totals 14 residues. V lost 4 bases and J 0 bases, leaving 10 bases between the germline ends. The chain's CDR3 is CASSAPGISYEQYF. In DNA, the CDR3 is TGTGCCAGCAGTGCCCCGGGAATCTCCTACGAGCAGTACTTC.

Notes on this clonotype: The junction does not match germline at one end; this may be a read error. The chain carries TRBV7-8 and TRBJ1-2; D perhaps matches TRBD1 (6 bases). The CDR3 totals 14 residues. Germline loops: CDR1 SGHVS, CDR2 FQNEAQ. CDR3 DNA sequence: TGTGCCAGCAGCCTAGGGGGAATAGGCTATGGCTGCACCTTC. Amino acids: CASSLGGIGYGCTF.

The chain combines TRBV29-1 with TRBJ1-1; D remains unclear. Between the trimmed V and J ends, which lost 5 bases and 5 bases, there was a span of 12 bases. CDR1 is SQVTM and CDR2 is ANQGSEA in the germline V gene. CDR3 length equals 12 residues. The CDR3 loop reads CSVRWAGTEAFF. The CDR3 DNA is TGCAGCGTTCGGTGGGCGGGAACTGAAGCTTTCTTT.

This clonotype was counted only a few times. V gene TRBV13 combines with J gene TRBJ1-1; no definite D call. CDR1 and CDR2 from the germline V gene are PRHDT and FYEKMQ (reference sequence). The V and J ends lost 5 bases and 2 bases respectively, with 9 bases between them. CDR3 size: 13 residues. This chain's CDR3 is CASSAPVNTEAFF. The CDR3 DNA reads TGTGCCAGCAGCGCCCCAGTTAACACTGAAGCTTTCTTT.

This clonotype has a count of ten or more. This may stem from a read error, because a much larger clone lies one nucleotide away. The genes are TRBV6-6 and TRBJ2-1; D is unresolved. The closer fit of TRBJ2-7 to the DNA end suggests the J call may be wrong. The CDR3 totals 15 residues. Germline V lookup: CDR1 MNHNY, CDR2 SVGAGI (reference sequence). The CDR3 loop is CASTKLLSSYNEQYF. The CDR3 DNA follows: TGTGCCAGCACTAAACTATTGAGCTCCTACAATGAGCAGTACTTC.

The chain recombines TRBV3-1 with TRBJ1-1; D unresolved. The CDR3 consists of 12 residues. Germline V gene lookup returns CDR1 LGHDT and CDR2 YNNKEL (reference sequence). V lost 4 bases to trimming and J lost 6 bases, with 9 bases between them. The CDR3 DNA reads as TGTGCCAGCAGCCTCCGTGTATCTGAAGCTTTCTTT. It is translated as CASSLRVSEAFF.

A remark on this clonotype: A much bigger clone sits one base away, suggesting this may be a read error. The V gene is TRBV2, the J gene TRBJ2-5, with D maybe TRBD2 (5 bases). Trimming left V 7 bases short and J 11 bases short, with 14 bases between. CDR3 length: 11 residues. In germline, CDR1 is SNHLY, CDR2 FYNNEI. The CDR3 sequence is CASTLEGEQYF. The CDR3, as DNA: TGTGCCAGCACCTTAGAGGGTGAGCAGTACTTC.

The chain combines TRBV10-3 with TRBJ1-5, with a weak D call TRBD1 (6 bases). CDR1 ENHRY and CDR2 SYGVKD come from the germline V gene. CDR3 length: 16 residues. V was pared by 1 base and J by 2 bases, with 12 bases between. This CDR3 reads CAISELGADGNQPQHF. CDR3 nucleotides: TGTGCCATCAGTGAGTTGGGGGCAGACGGCAATCAGCCCCAGCATTTT.

The CDR3 loop is CASSGPLTTDTQYF. The CDR3, as DNA: TGTGCCAGCAGCGGACCTCTGACCACAGATACGCAGTATTTT. V gene TRBV7-9 combines with J gene TRBJ2-3; D not resolved. Germline V lookup: CDR1 SEHNR, CDR2 FQNEAQ (reference sequence). V gave up 5 bases and J gave up 2 bases, with 11 bases separating them. The CDR3 has 14 residues.

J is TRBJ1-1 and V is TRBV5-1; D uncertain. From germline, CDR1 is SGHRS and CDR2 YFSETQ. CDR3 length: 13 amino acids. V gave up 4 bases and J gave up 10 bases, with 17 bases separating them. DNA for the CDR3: TGCGCCAGCAGCGCGAAGGCAGGTTCTTCAGCTTTCTTT. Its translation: CASSAKAGSSAFF.

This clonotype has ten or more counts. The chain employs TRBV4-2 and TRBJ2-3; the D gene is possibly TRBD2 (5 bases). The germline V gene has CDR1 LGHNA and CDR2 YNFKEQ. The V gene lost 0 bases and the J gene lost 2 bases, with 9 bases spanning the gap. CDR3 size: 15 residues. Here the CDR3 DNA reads TGTGCCAGCAGCCAAGAGGGGAGAATCACAGATACGCAGTATTTT. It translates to CASSQEGRITDTQYF.

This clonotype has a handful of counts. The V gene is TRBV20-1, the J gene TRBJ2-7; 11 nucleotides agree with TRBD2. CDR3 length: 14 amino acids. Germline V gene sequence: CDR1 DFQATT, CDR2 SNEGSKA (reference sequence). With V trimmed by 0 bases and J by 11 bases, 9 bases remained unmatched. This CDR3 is CSARDAASGGIEYF. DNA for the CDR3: TGCAGTGCTAGAGATGCGGCTAGCGGGGGGATCGAGTACTTC.

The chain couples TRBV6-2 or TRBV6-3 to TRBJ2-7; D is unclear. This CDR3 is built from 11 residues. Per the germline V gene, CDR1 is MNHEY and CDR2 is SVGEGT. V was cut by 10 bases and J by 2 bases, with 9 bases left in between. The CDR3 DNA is TGTGCCACCGGCGAAGCCTACGAGCAGTACTTC. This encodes CATGEAYEQYF.

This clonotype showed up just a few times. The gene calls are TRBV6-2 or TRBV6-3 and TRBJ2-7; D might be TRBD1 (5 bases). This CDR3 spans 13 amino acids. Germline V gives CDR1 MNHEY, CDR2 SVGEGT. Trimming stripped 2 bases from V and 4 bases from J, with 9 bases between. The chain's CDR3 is CASSYGAAYEQYF. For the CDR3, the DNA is TGTGCCAGCAGTTACGGGGCAGCTTACGAGCAGTACTTC.

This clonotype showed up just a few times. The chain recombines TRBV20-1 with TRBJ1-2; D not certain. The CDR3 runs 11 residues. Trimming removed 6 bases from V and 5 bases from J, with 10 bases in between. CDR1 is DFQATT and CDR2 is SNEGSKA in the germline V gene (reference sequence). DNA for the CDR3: TGCAGTGCACCCCCACAATATGGCTACACCTTC. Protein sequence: CSAPPQYGYTF.

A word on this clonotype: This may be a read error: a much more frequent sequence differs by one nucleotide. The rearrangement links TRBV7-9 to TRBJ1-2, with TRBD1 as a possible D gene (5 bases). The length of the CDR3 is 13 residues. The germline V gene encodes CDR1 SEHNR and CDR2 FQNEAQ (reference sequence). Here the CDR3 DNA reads TGTGCCAGCAGCTTAGTGACCAGGAGGGGCTGCACCTTC. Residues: CASSLVTRRGCTF.

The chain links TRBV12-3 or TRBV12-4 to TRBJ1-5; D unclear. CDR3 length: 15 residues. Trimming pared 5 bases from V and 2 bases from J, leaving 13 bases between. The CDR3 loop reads CASSVSPARNQPQHF. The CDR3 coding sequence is TGTGCCAGCAGTGTATCCCCTGCTCGCAATCAGCCCCAGCATTTT.

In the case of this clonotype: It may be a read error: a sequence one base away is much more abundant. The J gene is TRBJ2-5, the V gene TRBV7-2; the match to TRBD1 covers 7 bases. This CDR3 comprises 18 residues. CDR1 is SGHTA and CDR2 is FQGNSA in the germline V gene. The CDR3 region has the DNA TGTGCCAGCAGCTTATACCGCCGGTCGACAGGGTCCCAAGAGGCCCAGTACTTC. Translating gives CASSLYRRSTGSQEAQYF.

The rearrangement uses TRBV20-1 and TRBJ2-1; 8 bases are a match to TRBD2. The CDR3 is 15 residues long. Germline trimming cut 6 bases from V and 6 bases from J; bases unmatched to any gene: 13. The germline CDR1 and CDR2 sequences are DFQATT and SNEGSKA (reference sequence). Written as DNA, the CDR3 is TGCAGTGCGGTGTTAGCGGGGACGCCGACCAATGAGCAGTTCTTC. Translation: CSAVLAGTPTNEQFF.

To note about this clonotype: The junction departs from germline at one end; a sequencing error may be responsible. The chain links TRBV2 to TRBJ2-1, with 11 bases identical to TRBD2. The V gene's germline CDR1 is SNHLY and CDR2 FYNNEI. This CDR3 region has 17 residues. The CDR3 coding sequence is TGTGCCAGCAGTAGTGGTAGCGGGGGGGCTTCCTACAATGAGCAGTTATTC. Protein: CASSSGSGGASYNEQLF.

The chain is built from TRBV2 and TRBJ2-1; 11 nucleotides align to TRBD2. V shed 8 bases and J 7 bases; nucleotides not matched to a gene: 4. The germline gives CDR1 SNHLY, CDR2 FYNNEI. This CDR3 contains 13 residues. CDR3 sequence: CASVAGGMNEQFF. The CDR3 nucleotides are TGTGCCAGCGTAGCGGGGGGGATGAATGAGCAGTTCTTC.

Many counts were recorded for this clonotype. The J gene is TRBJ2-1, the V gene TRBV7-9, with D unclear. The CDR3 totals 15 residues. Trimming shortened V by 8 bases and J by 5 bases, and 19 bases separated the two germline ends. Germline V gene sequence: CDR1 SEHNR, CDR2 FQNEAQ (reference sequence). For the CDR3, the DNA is TGTGCCAGCCTGAACGTTCGGAACACCGACAATGAGCAGTTCTTC. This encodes CASLNVRNTDNEQFF.

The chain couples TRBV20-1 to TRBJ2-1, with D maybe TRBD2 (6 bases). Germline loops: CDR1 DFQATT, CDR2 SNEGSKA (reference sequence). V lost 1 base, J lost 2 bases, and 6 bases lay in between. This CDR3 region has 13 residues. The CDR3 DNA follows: TGCAGTGCTAGAGGACTAGCCTACAATGAGCAGTTCTTC. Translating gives CSARGLAYNEQFF.

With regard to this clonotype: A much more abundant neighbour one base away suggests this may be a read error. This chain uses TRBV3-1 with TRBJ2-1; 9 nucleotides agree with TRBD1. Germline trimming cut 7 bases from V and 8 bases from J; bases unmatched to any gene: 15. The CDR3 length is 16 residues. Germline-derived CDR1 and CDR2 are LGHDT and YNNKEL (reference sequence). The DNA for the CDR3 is TGTGCCAGCACCCAGTCCGGGACAGGGATGGGCGATGAGCAGTTCTTC. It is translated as CASTQSGTGMGDEQFF.

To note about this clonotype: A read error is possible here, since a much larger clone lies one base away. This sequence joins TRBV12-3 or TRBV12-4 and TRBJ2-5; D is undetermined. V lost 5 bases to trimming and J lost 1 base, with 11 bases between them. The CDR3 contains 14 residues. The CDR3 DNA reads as TGTGCCAGCAGTGTGACGGCCAGCCAAGAGACCCAGTACTTC. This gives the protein CASSVTASQETQYF.

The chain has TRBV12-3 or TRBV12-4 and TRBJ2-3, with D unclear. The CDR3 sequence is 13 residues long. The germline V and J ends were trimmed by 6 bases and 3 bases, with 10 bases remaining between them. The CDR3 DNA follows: TGTGCCAGCAGAGAGGTGAGAACAGATACGCAGTATTTT. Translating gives CASREVRTDTQYF.

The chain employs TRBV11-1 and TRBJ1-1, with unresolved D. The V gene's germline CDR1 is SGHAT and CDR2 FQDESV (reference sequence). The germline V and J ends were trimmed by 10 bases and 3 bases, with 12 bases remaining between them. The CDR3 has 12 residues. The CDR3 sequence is CATTSGYTEAFF. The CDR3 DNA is TGTGCCACCACGAGCGGGTACACTGAAGCTTTCTTT. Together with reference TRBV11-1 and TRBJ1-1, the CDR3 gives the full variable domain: EAEVAQSPRYKITEKSQAVAFWCDPISGHATLYWYRQILGQGPELLVQFQDESVVDDSQLPKDRFSAERLKGVDSTLKIQPAELGDSAMYLCATTSGYTEAFFGQGTRLTVV.

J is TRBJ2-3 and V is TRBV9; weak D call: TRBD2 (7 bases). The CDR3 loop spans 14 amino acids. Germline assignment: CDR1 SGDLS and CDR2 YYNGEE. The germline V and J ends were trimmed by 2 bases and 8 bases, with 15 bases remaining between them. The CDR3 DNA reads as TGTGCCAGCAGCGTGGGAAACAGGGAGGGTACGCAGTATTTT. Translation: CASSVGNREGTQYF.

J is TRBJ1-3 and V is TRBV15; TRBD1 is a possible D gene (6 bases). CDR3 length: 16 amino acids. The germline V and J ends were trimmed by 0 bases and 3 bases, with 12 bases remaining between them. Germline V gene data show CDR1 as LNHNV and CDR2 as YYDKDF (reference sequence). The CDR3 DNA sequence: TGTGCCACCAGCAGAGATCCAGGGGCTCGTGGAAACACCATATATTTT. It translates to CATSRDPGARGNTIYF. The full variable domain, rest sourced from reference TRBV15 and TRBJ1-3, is DAMVIQNPRYQVTQFGKPVTLSCSQTLNHNVMYWYQQKSSQAPKLLFHYYDKDFNNEADTPDNFQSRRPNTSFCFLDIRSPGLGDTAMYLCATSRDPGARGNTIYFGEGSWLTVV.

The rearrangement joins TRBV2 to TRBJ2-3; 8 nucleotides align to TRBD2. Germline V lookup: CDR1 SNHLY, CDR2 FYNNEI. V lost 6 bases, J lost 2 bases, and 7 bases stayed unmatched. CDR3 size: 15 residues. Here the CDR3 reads CASSPRTSLTDTQYF. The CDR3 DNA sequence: TGTGCCAGCAGCCCGAGGACTAGCCTCACAGATACGCAGTATTTT.

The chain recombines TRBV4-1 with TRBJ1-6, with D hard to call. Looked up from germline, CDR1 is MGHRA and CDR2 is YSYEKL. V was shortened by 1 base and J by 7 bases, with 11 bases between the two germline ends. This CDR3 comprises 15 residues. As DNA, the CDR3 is TGCGCCAGCAGCCAAGTGCGGATTCCAAATTCACCCCTCCACTTT. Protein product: CASSQVRIPNSPLHF.